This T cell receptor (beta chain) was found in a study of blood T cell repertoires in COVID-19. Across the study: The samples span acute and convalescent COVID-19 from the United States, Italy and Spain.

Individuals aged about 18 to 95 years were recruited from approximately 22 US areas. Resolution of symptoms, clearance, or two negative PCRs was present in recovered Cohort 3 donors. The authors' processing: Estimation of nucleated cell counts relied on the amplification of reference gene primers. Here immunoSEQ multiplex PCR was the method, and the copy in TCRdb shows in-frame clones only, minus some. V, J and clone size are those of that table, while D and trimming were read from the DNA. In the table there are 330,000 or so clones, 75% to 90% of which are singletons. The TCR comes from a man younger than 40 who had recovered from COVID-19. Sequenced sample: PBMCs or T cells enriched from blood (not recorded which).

DNA for the CDR3: TGTGCCAGCAGCAGAATAGCAGCCTACAATGAGCAGTTCTTC. Residues: CASSRIAAYNEQFF. The chain combines TRBV5-6 with TRBJ2-1; D unresolved. The CDR3 length is 14 residues. V shed 4 bases and J shed 2 bases, with 10 bases lying between them. CDR1 is SGHDT and CDR2 is YYEEEE in the germline V gene.